One sample yielded the 10 T cell receptor beta chains listed below, sequenced in a study of blood T cells in healthy people across ages. A sample-barcoded 5' primer and a J-beta primer mix were used in a second PCR of roughly 7 to 11 cycles. TCRdb fed the 5' RACE reads into MiXCR, producing one record per CDR3 protein. The sample includes hundreds of thousands of distinct CDR3 sequences, 45% to 50% of them seen just once. The material sequenced was blood. Receptor source: a woman between 55 and 75 years old in good health.

The genes are TRBV29-1 and TRBJ1-1, with D maybe TRBD1 (5 bases). The CDR3 has 16 residues. V was clipped by 7 bases and J by 0 bases, with 21 bases between them. Germline values: CDR1 SQVTM, CDR2 ANQGSEA. CDR3 in amino acids: CSAADSRTGMNTEAFF. CDR3 nucleotides: TGCAGCGCCGCCGACAGCCGAACCGGAATGAACACTGAAGCTTTCTTT.

The chain recombines TRBV28 with TRBJ2-7, with no clear D. CDR1 and CDR2 from the germline V gene are MDHEN and SYDVKM. CDR3 length equals 13 residues. With 6 bases removed from V and 6 bases from J, the gap between germline ends came to 15 bases. This chain's CDR3 is CASRSGILFEQYF. As DNA, the CDR3 is TGTGCCAGCAGGTCCGGAATTCTGTTCGAGCAGTACTTC.

V and J are TRBV20-1 and TRBJ2-7; D is unclear. The CDR3 is 13 residues long. The V end was cut by 2 bases, the J end by 7 bases, with 15 bases between. The germline V gene has CDR1 DFQATT and CDR2 SNEGSKA (reference sequence). The CDR3 region is CSARSRSSAEQYF. CDR3 nucleotides: TGCAGTGCTAGAAGCCGCTCTAGTGCAGAGCAGTACTTC.

The V and J genes are TRBV12-3 or TRBV12-4 and TRBJ2-7; 9 nucleotides line up with TRBD1. With 3 bases clipped from V and 2 bases from J, the junction kept 2 bases outside the gene matches. CDR3 size: 14 residues. CDR3 nucleotide sequence: TGTGCCAGCAGTTTCTGGGACAGGGCCTACGAGCAGTACTTC. Translation gives CASSFWDRAYEQYF.

This chain uses TRBV20-1 with TRBJ2-1, with 7 bases identical to TRBD2. V was clipped by 2 bases and J by 5 bases; unmatched bases: 9. Germline V gives CDR1 DFQATT, CDR2 SNEGSKA (reference sequence). CDR3 length: 15 residues. This chain's CDR3 is CSARSFTSANNEQFF. The CDR3 DNA sequence: TGCAGTGCTAGATCTTTTACTAGCGCAAACAATGAGCAGTTCTTC.

The chain has TRBV5-1 and TRBJ2-7; D might be TRBD1 (6 bases). The CDR3 is 17 amino acids. Deletions cut 8 bases from V and 6 bases from J, with 30 bases between. CDR1 is SGHRS, CDR2 YFSETQ, per germline. The CDR3 DNA is TGCGCCAGTGCAAGGTCTCATCTTACAGGGACGACGGTCGAGCAGTACTTC. Its protein product is CASARSHLTGTTVEQYF.

The J gene is TRBJ2-1, the V gene TRBV19; the match to TRBD2 covers 12 bases. The CDR3 runs to 16 residues. The ends lost 7 bases at V and 2 bases at J; junction bases unmatched: 6. Germline V gives CDR1 LNHDA, CDR2 SQIVND (reference sequence). CDR3 in DNA: TGTGCCAGTAAAAGTCTAGCGGGAGGGACCTACAATGAGCAGTTCTTC. The encoded protein is CASKSLAGGTYNEQFF.

This CDR3 is CASGTGPPEAFF. DNA for the CDR3: TGTGCCAGCGGGACAGGGCCCCCTGAAGCTTTCTTT. The chain recombines TRBV6-6 with TRBJ1-1, with TRBD1 identical over 9 bases. Trimming cost V 8 bases and J 6 bases; bases outside gene matches: 4. In germline, CDR1 is MNHNY, CDR2 SVGAGI (reference sequence). The CDR3 runs to 12 residues.

The chain employs TRBV28 and TRBJ2-3, with D perhaps TRBD2 (6 bases). V gave up 5 bases and J gave up 1 base, with 16 bases separating them. The CDR3 has 16 amino acids. Germline V gene lookup returns CDR1 MDHEN and CDR2 SYDVKM. This CDR3 reads CASSTSSAGRTDTQYF. DNA for the CDR3: TGTGCCAGCAGTACCTCTTCGGCGGGACGCACAGATACGCAGTATTTT.

The genes are TRBV2 and TRBJ2-3; 8 positions match TRBD2. Looked up from germline, CDR1 is SNHLY and CDR2 is FYNNEI. There are 15 residues in the CDR3. The trim removed 4 bases at V and 6 bases at J, leaving 9 bases unmatched. CDR3 sequence: CASSGFAGGEDTQYF. In nucleotides, the CDR3 is TGTGCCAGCAGTGGCTTCGCGGGAGGTGAGGATACGCAGTATTTT.